This TCR beta chain was identified in a study of long-term antiretroviral therapy in people with HIV. In the case of this clone: The antigen is undetermined.

Study results and limitations: Across all time points, the repertoire was dominated by clones that expanded before ART.

The assay used was immunoSEQ (version v3.0), run at survey level. The table came from immunoSEQ multiplex PCR; TCRdb's copy has only in-frame clones and leaves some out. In the table there are 30,000 to 40,000 clones, more than 95% of which are singletons. The material sequenced was unsorted PBMCs, taken 6.9 years after starting antiretroviral therapy. The clonotype originates from a man under 40 with HIV.

CDR3 in amino acids: CASSSRTGGGGTDTQYF. The CDR3 nucleotides read TGTGCCAGCAGCTCAAGGACAGGGGGAGGTGGCACAGATACGCAGTATTTT. The chain combines TRBV5-6 with TRBJ2-3, with 10 bases matching TRBD1. Germline-derived CDR1 and CDR2 are SGHDT and YYEEEE. Trimming took 3 bases from V and 1 from J; bases not matched to a gene: 8. The CDR3 runs to 17 residues.